The 10 T cell receptor beta chains in this list originate from one sample, sequenced in a study of T cell repertoires in aging, cancer and after chemotherapy. Peripheral blood genomic DNA, not sorted cells or RNA, was the template. Multiplex touch-down PCR with TRB-A/B primers amplified rearranged V-D-J TRB sequences. Each CDR3 protein gets one entry after TCRdb re-called the multiplex PCR reads with MiXCR. The sample records 1,000 to 1,500 distinct CDR3 sequences, approximately 24% being singletons. Sequencing was carried out using blood. These TCRs come from a human donor with a blood cancer.

The CDR3 protein is CASRDSYPPEAFF. CDR3 coding DNA: TGTGCCAGCAGAGACAGCTACCCACCTGAAGCTTTCTTT. The chain is built from TRBV2 and TRBJ1-1, with D perhaps TRBD1 (5 bases). Per germline, CDR1 SNHLY and CDR2 FYNNEI. The CDR3 has 13 residues. With 6 bases removed from V and 6 bases from J, the gap between germline ends came to 14 bases.

The gene calls are TRBV20-1 and TRBJ2-4; no clear D. V lost 8 bases and J lost 6, with 17 bases in between. The CDR3 is 13 residues long. Germline CDR1 and CDR2: DFQATT and SNEGSKA (reference sequence). The CDR3 sequence is CSSQDSDANIQYF. Here the CDR3 DNA reads TGCAGTTCTCAGGATTCGGACGCAAACATTCAGTACTTC.

This clonotype turned up a few times. The V and J genes are TRBV25-1 and TRBJ2-1; 14 positions agree with TRBD2. There are 14 residues in the CDR3. Per the germline V gene, CDR1 is MGHDK and CDR2 is SYGVNS. With V trimmed by 5 bases and J by 7 bases, 1 base remained unmatched. The CDR3 loop reads CASSRTSGGNEQFF. DNA of the CDR3: TGTGCCAGCAGTAGGACTAGCGGGGGGAATGAGCAGTTCTTC.

By share of the sample, this clonotype is medium-sized (0.01 to 0.1%). This chain joins TRBV10-3 and TRBJ1-1; D is unclear. The V end lost 1 base, the J end lost 6 bases, and 15 bases lay between the germline ends. Germline V gene sequence: CDR1 ENHRY, CDR2 SYGVKD. The CDR3 covers 15 residues. The CDR3 DNA follows: TGTGCCATCAGTGAGTGGATCAGAGAAGGCTCTGAAGCTTTCTTT. Its translation is CAISEWIREGSEAFF.

In this sample, this clonotype is medium-sized. The chain couples TRBV6-5 to TRBJ2-5; 14 positions match TRBD2. The CDR3 covers 16 residues. V lost 4 bases to trimming and J lost 4 bases; unmatched junction nucleotides: 5. CDR1 and CDR2 (germline): MNHEY, SVGAGI. This chain's CDR3 is CASSLSGLAGVETQYF. DNA for the CDR3: TGTGCCAGCAGTTTGTCGGGACTAGCGGGAGTAGAGACCCAGTACTTC.

The sample holds a few counts of this clonotype. The V call is TRBV7-2, the J call TRBJ1-2; D perhaps matches TRBD1 (6 bases). V lost 4 bases and J 4 bases, leaving 13 bases between the germline ends. The CDR3 length is 14 residues. Germline V CDR1 and CDR2: SGHTA, FQGNSA. The CDR3 bases are TGTGCCAGCAGCTCGGAACAGGGACTCTATGGCTACACCTTC. It encodes CASSSEQGLYGYTF.

The CDR3 bases are TGTGCCAGTAGTATAGAAGCGACGTCTGAAGCTTTCTTT. Amino acid sequence: CASSIEATSEAFF. The chain combines TRBV19 with TRBJ1-1; no reliable D call. The CDR3 is 13 residues long. Trimming cost V 0 bases and J 6 bases, with 8 bases left between them. Per germline, CDR1 LNHDA and CDR2 SQIVND (reference sequence).

The chain carries TRBV7-2 and TRBJ2-7; D is uncertain. V was trimmed by 1 base and J by 4 bases, leaving 11 bases between them. CDR1 is SGHTA and CDR2 is FQGNSA in the germline V gene. This CDR3 has 14 residues. The CDR3 DNA follows: TGTGCCAGCAGCTTAGAAGCAGGCCCATACGAGCAGTACTTC. This sequence encodes CASSLEAGPYEQYF.

This clonotype is medium-sized in the sample. The V call is TRBV15, the J call TRBJ2-1, with a weak D call TRBD1 (5 bases). V was trimmed by 0 bases and J by 6 bases, leaving 12 bases between them. Germline V gene lookup returns CDR1 LNHNV and CDR2 YYDKDF (reference sequence). CDR3 length: 15 residues. CDR3 DNA: TGTGCCACCAGCAGAGACTACCAGGGCGGCAATGAGCAGTTCTTC. This sequence encodes CATSRDYQGGNEQFF.

This clonotype occurred a few times. The gene calls are TRBV12-3 or TRBV12-4 and TRBJ2-7, with 9 nucleotides matching TRBD2. This CDR3 spans 15 amino acids. Trimming removed 6 bases from V and 0 bases from J; junction bases left unmatched: 6. The CDR3 is CASRTSSGSSYEQYF. For the CDR3, the DNA is TGTGCCAGCAGGACAAGTAGCGGGAGCTCCTACGAGCAGTACTTC.